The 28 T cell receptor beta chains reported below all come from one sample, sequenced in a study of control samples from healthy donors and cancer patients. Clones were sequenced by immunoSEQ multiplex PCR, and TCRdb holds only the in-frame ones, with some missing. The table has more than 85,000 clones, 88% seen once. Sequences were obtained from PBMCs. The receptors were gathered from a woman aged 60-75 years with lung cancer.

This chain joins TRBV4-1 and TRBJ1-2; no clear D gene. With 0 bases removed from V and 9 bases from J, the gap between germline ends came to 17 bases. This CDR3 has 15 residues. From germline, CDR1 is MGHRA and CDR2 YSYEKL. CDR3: CASSQDGVIGFRYTF. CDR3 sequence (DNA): TGCGCCAGCAGCCAAGACGGGGTAATTGGGTTTCGCTACACCTTC.

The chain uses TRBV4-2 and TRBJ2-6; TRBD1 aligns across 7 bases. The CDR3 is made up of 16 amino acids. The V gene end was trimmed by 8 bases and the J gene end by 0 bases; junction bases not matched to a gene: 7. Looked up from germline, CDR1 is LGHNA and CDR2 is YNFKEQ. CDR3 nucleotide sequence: TGTGCCAGCGGAGGACAGGCGAGCTCTGGGGCCAACGTCCTGACTTTC. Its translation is CASGGQASSGANVLTF.

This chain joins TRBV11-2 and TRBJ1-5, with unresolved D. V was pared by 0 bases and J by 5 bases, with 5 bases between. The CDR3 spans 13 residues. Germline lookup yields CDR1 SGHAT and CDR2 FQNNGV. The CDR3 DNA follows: TGTGCCAGCAGCTTAGAACGCGATCAGCCCCAGCATTTT. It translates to CASSLERDQPQHF.

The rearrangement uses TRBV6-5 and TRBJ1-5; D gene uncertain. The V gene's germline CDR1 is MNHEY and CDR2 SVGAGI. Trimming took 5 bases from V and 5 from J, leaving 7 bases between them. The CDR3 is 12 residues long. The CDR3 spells CASSRRDQPQHF. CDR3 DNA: TGTGCCAGCAGTAGGCGGGATCAGCCCCAGCATTTT.

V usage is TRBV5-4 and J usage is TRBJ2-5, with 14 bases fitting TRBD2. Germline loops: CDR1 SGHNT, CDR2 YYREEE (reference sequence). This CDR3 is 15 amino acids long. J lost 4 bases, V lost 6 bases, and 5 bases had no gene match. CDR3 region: CASMRTSGGIETQYF. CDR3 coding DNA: TGTGCCAGCATGAGGACTAGCGGGGGGATAGAGACCCAGTACTTC.

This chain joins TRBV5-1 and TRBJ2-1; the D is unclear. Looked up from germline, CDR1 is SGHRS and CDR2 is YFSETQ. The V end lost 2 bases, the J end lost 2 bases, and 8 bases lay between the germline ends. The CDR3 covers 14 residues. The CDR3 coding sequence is TGCGCCAGCAGCTTAGACACAACCTACAATGAGCAGTTCTTC. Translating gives CASSLDTTYNEQFF. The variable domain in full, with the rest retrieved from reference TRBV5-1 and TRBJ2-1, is KAGVTQTPRYLIKTRGQQVTLSCSPISGHRSVSWYQQTPGQGLQFLFEYFSETQRNKGNFPGRFSGRQFSNSRSEMNVSTLELGDSALYLCASSLDTTYNEQFFGPGTRLTVL.

The chain's CDR3 is CASSTNRVLVYGYTF. The CDR3 DNA follows: TGTGCCAGTAGTACGAACAGGGTGTTGGTCTATGGCTACACCTTC. This chain connects TRBV19 to TRBJ1-2; the D gene is possibly TRBD1 (6 bases). This CDR3 comprises 15 residues. Trimming cost V 4 bases and J 4 bases, with 16 bases left between them. Germline CDR1 LNHDA, CDR2 SQIVND (reference sequence).

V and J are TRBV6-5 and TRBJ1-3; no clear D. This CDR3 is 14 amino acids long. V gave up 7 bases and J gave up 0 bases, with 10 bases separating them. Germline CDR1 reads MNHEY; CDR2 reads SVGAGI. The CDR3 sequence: CASNFDFSGNTIYF. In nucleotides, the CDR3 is TGTGCCAGCAACTTCGACTTCTCTGGAAACACCATATATTTT.

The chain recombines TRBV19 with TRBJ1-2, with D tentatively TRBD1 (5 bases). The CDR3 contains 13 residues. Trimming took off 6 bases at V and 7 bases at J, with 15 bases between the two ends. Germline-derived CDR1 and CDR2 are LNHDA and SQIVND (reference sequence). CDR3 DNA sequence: TGTGCCAGTAGCCTTAGGGGAGAGAGTGGCTACACCTTC. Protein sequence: CASSLRGESGYTF.

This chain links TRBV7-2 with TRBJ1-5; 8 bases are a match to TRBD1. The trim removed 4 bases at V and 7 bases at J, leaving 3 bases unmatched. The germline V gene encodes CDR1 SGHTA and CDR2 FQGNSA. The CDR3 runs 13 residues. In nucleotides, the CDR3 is TGTGCCAGCAGCTACTACAGGGGGCAGCCCCAGCATTTT. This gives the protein CASSYYRGQPQHF.

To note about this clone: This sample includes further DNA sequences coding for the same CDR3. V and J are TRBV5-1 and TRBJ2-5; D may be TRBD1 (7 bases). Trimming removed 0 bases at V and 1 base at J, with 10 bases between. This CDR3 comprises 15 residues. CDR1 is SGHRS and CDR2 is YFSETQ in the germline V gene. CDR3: CASSLGQGGQETQYF. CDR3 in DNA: TGCGCCAGCAGCTTGGGACAGGGAGGCCAAGAGACCCAGTACTTC.

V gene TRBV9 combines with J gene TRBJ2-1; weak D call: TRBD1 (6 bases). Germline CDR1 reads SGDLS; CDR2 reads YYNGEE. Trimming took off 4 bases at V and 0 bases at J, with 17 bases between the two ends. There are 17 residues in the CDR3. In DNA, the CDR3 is TGTGCCAGCAGCCCGGACTCAGGACAGCTCTCCTACAATGAGCAGTTCTTC. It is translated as CASSPDSGQLSYNEQFF.

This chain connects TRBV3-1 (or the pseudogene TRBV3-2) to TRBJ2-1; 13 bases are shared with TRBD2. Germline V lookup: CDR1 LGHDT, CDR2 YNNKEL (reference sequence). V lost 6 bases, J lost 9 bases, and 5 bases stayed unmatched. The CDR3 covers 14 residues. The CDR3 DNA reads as TGTGCCAGCAGGGGGACTAGCGGGATTGGTGAGCAGTTCTTC. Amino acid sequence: CASRGTSGIGEQFF.

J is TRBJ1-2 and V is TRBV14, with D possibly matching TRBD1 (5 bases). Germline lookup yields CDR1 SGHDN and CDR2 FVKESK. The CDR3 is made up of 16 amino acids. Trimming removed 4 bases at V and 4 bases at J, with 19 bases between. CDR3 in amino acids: CASSPKWQGGPYGYTF. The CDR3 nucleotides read TGTGCCAGCAGCCCTAAGTGGCAGGGCGGCCCCTATGGCTACACCTTC.

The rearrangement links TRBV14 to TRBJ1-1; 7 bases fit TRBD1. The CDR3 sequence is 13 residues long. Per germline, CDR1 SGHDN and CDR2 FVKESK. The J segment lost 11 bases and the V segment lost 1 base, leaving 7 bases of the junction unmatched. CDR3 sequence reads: CASSQVQGIEAFF. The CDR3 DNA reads TGTGCCAGCAGCCAAGTACAGGGGATTGAGGCTTTCTTT.

CDR3 nucleotide sequence: TGTGCCAGCTCATCAGATAGCGGGAGCCCCACAGATACGCAGTATTTT. This encodes CASSSDSGSPTDTQYF. V is TRBV18 and J is TRBJ2-3; 9 positions match TRBD2. This CDR3 is built from 16 residues. With V trimmed by 5 bases and J by 2 bases, 8 bases remained unmatched. Per the germline V gene, CDR1 is KGHSH and CDR2 is LQKENI. The whole variable domain, remainder taken from reference TRBV18 and TRBJ2-3, is NAGVMQNPRHLVRRRGQEARLRCSPMKGHSHVYWYRQLPEEGLKFMVYLQKENIIDESGMPKERFSAEFPKEGPSILRIQQVVRGDSAAYFCASSSDSGSPTDTQYFGPGTRLTVL.

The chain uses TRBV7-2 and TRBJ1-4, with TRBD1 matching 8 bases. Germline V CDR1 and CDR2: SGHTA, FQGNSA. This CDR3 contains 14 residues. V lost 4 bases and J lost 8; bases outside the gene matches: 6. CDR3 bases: TGTGCCAGCAGCTCAGGACAGGGTTTCGAAAAACTGTTTTTT. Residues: CASSSGQGFEKLFF.

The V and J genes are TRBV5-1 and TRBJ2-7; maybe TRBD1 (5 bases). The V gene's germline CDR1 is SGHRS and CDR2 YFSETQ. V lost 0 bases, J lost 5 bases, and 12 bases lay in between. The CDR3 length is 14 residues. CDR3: CASSLAAGFDEQYF. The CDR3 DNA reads TGCGCCAGCAGCTTGGCTGCAGGGTTCGACGAGCAGTACTTC.

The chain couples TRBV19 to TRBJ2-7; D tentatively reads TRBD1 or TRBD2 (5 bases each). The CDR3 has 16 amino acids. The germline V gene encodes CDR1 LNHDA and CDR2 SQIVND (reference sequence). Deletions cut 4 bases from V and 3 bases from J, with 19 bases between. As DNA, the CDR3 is TGTGCCAGTAGTAGAAAGGGACGGATGGTTAACTACGAGCAGTACTTC. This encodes CASSRKGRMVNYEQYF. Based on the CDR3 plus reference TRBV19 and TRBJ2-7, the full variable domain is DGGITQSPKYLFRKEGQNVTLSCEQNLNHDAMYWYRQDPGQGLRLIYYSQIVNDFQKGDIAEGYSVSREKKESFPLTVTSAQKNPTAFYLCASSRKGRMVNYEQYFGPGTRLTVT.

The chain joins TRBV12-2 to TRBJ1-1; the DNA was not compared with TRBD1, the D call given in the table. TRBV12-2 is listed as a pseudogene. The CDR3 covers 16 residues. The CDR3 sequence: CASRLAGQGAFNRAFF. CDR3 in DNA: TGTGCAAGTCGCTTAGCGGGACAGGGGGCTTTTAATAGGGCTTTCTTT.

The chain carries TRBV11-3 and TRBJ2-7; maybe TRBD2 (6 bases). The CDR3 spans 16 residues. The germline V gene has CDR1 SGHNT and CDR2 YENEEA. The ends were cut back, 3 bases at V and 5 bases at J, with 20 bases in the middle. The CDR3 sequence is CASSFGGAPRGNEQYF. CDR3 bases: TGTGCCAGCAGCTTTGGTGGGGCTCCCCGGGGGAACGAGCAGTACTTC. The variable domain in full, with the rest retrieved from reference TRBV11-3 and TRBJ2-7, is EAGVVQSPRYKIIEKKQPVAFWCNPISGHNTLYWYLQNLGQGPELLIRYENEEAVDDSQLPKDRFSAERLKGVDSTLKIQPAELGDSAVYLCASSFGGAPRGNEQYFGPGTRLTVT.

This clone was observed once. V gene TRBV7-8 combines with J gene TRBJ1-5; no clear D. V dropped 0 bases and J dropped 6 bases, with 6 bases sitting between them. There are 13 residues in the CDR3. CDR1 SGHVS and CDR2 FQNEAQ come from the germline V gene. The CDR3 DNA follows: TGTGCCAGCAGCTTAGCGGCTAGTCAGCCCCAGCATTTT. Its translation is CASSLAASQPQHF.

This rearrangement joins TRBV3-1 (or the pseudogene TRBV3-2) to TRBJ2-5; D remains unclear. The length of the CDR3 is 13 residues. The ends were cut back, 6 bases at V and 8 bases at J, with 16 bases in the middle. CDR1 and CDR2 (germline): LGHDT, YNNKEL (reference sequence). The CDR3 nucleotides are TGTGCCAGCAGGAAAGCTGTCGAGGAAACCCAGTACTTC. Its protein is CASRKAVEETQYF.

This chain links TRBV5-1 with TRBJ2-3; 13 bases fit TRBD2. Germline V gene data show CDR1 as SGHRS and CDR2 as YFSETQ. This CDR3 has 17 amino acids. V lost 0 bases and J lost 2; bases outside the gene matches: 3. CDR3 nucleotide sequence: TGCGCCAGCAGCTTGGCGGGACTAGCGGGGATCACAGATACGCAGTATTTT. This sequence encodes CASSLAGLAGITDTQYF.

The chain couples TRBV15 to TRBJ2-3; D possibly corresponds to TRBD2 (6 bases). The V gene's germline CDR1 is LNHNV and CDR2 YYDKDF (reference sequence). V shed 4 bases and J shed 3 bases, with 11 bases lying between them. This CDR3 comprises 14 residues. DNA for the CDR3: TGTGCCACCAGCAAACGACTAGAAACAGATACGCAGTATTTT. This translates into CATSKRLETDTQYF. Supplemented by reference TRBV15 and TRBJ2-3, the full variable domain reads DAMVIQNPRYQVTQFGKPVTLSCSQTLNHNVMYWYQQKSSQAPKLLFHYYDKDFNNEADTPDNFQSRRPNTSFCFLDIRSPGLGDTAMYLCATSKRLETDTQYFGPGTRLTVL.

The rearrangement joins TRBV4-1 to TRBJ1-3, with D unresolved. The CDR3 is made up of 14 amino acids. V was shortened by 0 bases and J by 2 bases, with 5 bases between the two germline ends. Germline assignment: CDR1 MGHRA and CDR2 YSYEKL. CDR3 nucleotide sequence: TGCGCCAGCAGCCAAGAGAGGGCTGGAAACACCATATATTTT. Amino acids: CASSQERAGNTIYF.

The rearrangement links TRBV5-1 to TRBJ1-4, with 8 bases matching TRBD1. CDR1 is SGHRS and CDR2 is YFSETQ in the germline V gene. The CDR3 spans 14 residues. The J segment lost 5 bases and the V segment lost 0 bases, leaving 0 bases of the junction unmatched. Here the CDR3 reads CASSLGTGNEKLFF. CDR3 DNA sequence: TGCGCCAGCAGCTTGGGGACAGGGAATGAAAAACTGTTTTTT.

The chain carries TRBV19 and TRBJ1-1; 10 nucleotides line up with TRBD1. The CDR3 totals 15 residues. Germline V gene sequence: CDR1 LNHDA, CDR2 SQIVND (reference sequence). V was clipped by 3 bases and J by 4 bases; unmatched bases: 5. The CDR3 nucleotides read TGTGCCAGTAGTATCGGGGGACAGGGGAGCACTGAAGCTTTCTTT. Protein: CASSIGGQGSTEAFF.